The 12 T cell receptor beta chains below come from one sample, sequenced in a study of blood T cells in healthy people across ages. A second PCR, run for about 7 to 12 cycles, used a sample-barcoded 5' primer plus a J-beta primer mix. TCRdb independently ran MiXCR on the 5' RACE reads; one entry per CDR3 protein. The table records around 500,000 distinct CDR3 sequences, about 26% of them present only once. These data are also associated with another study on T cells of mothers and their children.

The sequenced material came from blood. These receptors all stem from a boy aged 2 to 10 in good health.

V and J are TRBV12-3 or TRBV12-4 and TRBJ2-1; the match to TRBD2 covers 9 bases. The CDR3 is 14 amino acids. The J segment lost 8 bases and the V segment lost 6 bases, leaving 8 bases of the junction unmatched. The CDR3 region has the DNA TGTGCCAGCAGCCCCCAGGGACTAGCCCATGAGCAGTTCTTC. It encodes CASSPQGLAHEQFF.

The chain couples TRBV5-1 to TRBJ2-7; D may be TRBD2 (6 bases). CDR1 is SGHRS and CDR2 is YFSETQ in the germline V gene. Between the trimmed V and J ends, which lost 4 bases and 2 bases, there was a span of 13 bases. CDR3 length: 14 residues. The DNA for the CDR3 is TGCGCCAGCAGCCCGGGGACTCAAACCTACGAGCAGTACTTC. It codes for CASSPGTQTYEQYF.

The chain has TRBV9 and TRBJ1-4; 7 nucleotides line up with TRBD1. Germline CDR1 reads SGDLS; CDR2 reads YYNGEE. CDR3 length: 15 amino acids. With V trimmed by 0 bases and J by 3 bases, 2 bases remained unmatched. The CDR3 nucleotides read TGTGCCAGCAGCGTAGGGACAGGCCCTAATGAAAAACTGTTTTTT. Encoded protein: CASSVGTGPNEKLFF.

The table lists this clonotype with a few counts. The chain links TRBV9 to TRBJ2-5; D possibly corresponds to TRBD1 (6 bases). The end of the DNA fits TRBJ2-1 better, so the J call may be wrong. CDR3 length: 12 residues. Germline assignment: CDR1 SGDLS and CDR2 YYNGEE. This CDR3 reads CASSPLGTEQFF. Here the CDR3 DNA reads TGTGCCAGCAGCCCTCTGGGGACAGAGCAGTTCTTC.

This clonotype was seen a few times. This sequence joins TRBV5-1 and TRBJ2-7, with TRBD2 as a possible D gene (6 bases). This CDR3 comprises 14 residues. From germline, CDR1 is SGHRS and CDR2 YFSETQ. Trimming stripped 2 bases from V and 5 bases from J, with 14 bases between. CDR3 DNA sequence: TGCGCCAGCAGCTTCCAAACTAGCTTGGACGAGCAGTACTTC. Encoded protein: CASSFQTSLDEQYF.

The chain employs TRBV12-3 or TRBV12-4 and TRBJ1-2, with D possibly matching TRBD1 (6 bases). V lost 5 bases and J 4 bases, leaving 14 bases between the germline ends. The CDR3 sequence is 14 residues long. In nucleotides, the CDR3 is TGTGCCAGCAGTCGGGACAAATCCCTCTATGGCTACACCTTC. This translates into CASSRDKSLYGYTF.

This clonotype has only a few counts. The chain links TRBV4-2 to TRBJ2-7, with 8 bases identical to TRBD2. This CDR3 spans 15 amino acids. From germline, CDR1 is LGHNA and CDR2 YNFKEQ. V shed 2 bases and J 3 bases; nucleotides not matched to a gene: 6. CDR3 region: CASSQPGLDDYEQYF. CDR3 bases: TGTGCCAGCAGCCAACCGGGACTAGACGACTACGAGCAGTACTTC.

The CDR3 spells CSAQGAGQPQHF. The CDR3 DNA sequence: TGCAGTGCTCAGGGGGCAGGGCAGCCCCAGCATTTT. The chain links TRBV20-1 to TRBJ1-5; 8 bases fit TRBD1. J lost 7 bases, V lost 5 bases, and 4 bases had no gene match. This CDR3 is built from 12 residues. Germline CDR1 and CDR2: DFQATT and SNEGSKA (reference sequence).

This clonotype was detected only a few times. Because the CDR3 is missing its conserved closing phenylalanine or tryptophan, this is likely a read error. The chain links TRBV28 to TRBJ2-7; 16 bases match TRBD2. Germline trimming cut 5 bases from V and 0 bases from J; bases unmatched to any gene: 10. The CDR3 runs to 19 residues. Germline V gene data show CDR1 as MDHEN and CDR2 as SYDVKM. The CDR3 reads CASSPASGLAGGSSYEQYL. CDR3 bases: TGTGCCAGCAGTCCCGCCTCGGGACTAGCGGGGGGGAGCTCCTACGAGCAGTACCTC.

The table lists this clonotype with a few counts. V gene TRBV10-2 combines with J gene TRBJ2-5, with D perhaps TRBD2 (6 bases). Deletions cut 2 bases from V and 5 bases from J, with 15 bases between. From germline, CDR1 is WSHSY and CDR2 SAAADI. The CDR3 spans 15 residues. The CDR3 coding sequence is TGCGCCAGCAGTGAGCCTGGCGGGGTAGGGGAGACCCAGTACTTC. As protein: CASSEPGGVGETQYF.

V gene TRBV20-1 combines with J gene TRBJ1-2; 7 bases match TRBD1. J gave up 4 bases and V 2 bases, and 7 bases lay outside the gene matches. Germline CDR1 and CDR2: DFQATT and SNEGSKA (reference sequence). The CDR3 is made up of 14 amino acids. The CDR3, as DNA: TGCAGTGCTAGACTTCTCGGGACAGTCTATGGCTACACCTTC. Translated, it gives CSARLLGTVYGYTF.

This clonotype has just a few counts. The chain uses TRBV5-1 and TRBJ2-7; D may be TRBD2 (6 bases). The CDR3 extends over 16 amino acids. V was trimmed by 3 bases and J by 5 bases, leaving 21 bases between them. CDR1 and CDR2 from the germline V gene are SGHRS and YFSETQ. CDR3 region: CASSSGSTGRGDEQYF. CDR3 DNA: TGCGCCAGCAGCTCGGGCTCGACTGGGCGGGGTGACGAGCAGTACTTC.